The source of this TCR beta chain is a study of sequential checkpoint blockade in melanoma. Background on the study: Randomization was 1:1 between first-line nivolumab→ipilimumab and ipilimumab→nivolumab.

The CDR3 covers 15 residues. The repertoire was sequenced with immunoSEQ multiplex PCR; TCRdb's copy has only in-frame clones and lacks some. The top ten clones hold over 20% of a sample with 20,000 or so clones, 73% of them seen once. Noted treatment: randomized to nivolumab then ipilimumab (arm A) or the reverse (arm B). The rearrangement links TRBV1 to TRBJ2-1; TRBD2, the table's D call, was not compared with the DNA. TRBV1 is recorded as a pseudogene. The material sequenced was CD8+ T cells sorted from blood (inferred from file names), taken from a patient given nivolumab and ipilimumab in sequence. The sequence derives from a human donor with melanoma. CDR3 nucleotide sequence: TGCACCAGCAGCCAAGGGCCTCGACGGGCGACGGGACAGTTCTTC. Residues: CTSSQGPRRATGQFF.